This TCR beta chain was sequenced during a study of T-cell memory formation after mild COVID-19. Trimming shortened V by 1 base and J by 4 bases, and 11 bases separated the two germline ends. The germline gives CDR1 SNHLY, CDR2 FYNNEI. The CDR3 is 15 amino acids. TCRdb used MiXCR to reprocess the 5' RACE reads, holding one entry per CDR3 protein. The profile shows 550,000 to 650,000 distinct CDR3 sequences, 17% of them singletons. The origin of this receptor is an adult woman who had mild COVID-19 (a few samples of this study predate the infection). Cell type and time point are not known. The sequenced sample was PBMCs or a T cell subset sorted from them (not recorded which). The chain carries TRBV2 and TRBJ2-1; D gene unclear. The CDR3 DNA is TGTGCCAGCAGTGAAGTGTCAGGAAGATACAATGAGCAGTTCTTC. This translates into CASSEVSGRYNEQFF. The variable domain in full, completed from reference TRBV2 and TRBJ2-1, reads EPEVTQTPSHQVTQMGQEVILRCVPISNHLYFYWYRQILGQKVEFLVSFYNNEISEKSEIFDDQFSVERPDGSNFTLKIRSTKLEDSAMYFCASSEVSGRYNEQFFGPGTRLTVL.